Sequencing of this T cell receptor (beta chain) was carried out in a study of blood T cell repertoires in COVID-19. Source study methods: Reference gene primer amplification gave nucleated cell count estimates. Data came from immunoSEQ multiplex PCR; TCRdb stores just in-frame clones and leaves some out. V, J and clone size reflect that table, while D and trimming were determined from the DNA. Found here are over 600,000 clones, 70% to 90% of them singletons; the top ten hold roughly 0.26%. The receptor was isolated from a woman in her late teens or twenties with acute or convalescent COVID-19. Specimen: peripheral blood.

Here the CDR3 reads CASSPLRGRGELFF. The CDR3 DNA reads as TGCGCCAGCAGCCCCCTGCGGGGTCGCGGGGAGCTGTTTTTT. The chain carries TRBV5-1 and TRBJ2-2, with D possibly matching TRBD2 (6 bases). This CDR3 comprises 14 residues. Germline values: CDR1 SGHRS, CDR2 YFSETQ. V gave up 4 bases and J gave up 7 bases, with 14 bases separating them.